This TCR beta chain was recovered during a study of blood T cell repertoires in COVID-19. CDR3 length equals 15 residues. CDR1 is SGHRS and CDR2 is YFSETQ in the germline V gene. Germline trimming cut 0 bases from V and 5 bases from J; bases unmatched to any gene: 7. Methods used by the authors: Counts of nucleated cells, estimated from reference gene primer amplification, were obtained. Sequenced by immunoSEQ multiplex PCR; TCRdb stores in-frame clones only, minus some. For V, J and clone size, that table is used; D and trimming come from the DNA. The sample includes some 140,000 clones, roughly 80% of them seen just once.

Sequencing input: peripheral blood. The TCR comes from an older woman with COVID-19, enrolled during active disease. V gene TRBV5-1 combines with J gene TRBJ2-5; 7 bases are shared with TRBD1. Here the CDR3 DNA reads TGCGCCAGCAGCTTGGAAGGGGGCAGGAGGGAGACCCAGTACTTC. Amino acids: CASSLEGGRRETQYF.